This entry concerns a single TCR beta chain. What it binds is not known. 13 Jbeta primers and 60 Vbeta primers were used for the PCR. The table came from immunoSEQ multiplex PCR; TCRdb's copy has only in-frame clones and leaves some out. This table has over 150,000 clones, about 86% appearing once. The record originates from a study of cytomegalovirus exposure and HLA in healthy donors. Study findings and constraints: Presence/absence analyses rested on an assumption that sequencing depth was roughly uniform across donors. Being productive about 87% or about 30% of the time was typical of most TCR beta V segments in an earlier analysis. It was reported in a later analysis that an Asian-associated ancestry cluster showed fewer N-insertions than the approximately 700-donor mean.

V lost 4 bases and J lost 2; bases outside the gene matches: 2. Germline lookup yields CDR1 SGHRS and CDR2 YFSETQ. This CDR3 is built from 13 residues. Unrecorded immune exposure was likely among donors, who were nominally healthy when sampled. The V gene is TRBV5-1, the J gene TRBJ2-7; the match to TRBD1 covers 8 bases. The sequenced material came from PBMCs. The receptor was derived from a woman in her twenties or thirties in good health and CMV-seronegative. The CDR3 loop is CASSTDRAYEQYF. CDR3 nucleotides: TGCGCCAGCAGCACGGACAGGGCCTACGAGCAGTACTTC.